A selection of T cell receptor beta chains follows, all from one sample in a study of read filtering for tumor transcriptome and immune sequencing. TCRdb re-called the reads through MiXCR, storing one row per CDR3 protein. Of under 60,000 distinct CDR3 sequences in the sample, around 19% were seen once. The sequencing input was a population of CD138-negative cells sorted from bone marrow. These TCRs come from a donor older than 35 with multiple myeloma. Both conserved end residues are part of each CDR3. The D gene is left open where the match is weak. Clone size is stated in some rows and not others, as once, few, many or a class when expanded.

v_gene	j_gene	abundance	d_gene	CDR3aa	CDR3nt
TRBV4-3	TRBJ1-4	many	-	CASSQGTDGINEKLFF	TGCGCCAGCAGCCAGGGGACGGATGGAATCAATGAAAAACTGTTTTTT
TRBV2	TRBJ2-7	many	-	CASTPGLRYEQYF	TGTGCCAGCACGCCCGGTCTCCGCTACGAGCAGTACTTC
TRBV14	TRBJ2-7	many	-	CASSQGRRGTYEQYF	TGTGCCAGCAGCCAAGGACGCCGGGGAACCTACGAGCAGTACTTC
TRBV28	TRBJ1-2	-	-	CASSLWGPTGKYGYTF	TGTGCCAGCAGTTTATGGGGCCCCACAGGGAAGTATGGCTACACCTTC
TRBV11-3	TRBJ1-2	many	TRBD1	CASSPRAQGAYGYTF	TGTGCCAGCAGCCCTCGGGCGCAGGGGGCGTATGGCTACACCTTC
TRBV6-5	TRBJ2-3	-	TRBD2	CASSYNGGVGATQYF	TGTGCCAGCAGTTACAATGGGGGGGTCGGGGCTACGCAGTATTTT
TRBV3-1	TRBJ2-2	many	TRBD2	CASSRRLARNTGELFF	TGTGCCAGCAGCCGCCGACTAGCGAGAAACACCGGGGAGCTGTTTTTT
TRBV28	TRBJ2-1	many	-	CAVTGANNEQFF	TGTGCCGTCACCGGGGCCAACAATGAGCAGTTCTTC
TRBV19	TRBJ2-7	many	-	CASSPSATSKGQYF	TGTGCCAGTAGTCCATCCGCGACTTCAAAGGGGCAGTACTTC
TRBV3-1	TRBJ2-3	many	-	CASSHGYQTDTQYF	TGTGCCAGCAGCCATGGCTACCAGACGGATACGCAGTATTTT
TRBV12-3/TRBV12-4	TRBJ2-1	many	-	CASSVSYNEQFF	TGTGCCAGCAGTGTTTCCTACAATGAGCAGTTCTTC
TRBV19	TRBJ2-1	many	-	CASSIDLGLLGQFF	TGTGCCAGTAGTATAGATCTGGGGCTATTGGGGCAGTTCTTC
TRBV6-2/TRBV6-3	TRBJ2-1	many	TRBD2	CASSFLAGAYNEQFF	TGTGCCAGCAGTTTTCTAGCGGGAGCCTACAATGAGCAGTTCTTC
TRBV29-1	TRBJ2-1	many	-	CSVNTDKSSYNEQFF	TGCAGCGTCAATACAGACAAGAGCTCCTACAATGAGCAGTTCTTC
TRBV12-3/TRBV12-4	TRBJ2-3	-	-	CASGGGGTDTQYF	TGTGCCAGCGGGGGCGGGGGCACAGATACGCAGTATTTT
TRBV4-1	TRBJ2-1	many	-	CASSQGFPGSYNEQFF	TGCGCCAGCAGCCAAGGTTTTCCGGGGTCCTACAATGAGCAGTTCTTC
TRBV5-6	TRBJ2-1	once	TRBD1	CASSHGTGLLEQLF	TGTGCCAGCAGCCACGGGACAGGGTTGCTTGAGCAGCTCTTC
TRBV5-1	TRBJ2-7	many	-	CASTRGGFYEQYF	TGCGCCAGCACCCGAGGGGGGTTCTACGAGCAGTACTTC
TRBV12-3/TRBV12-4	TRBJ2-1	-	TRBD1	CASSGTGSWTNEQFF	TGTGCCAGCAGTGGGACAGGGAGTTGGACCAATGAGCAGTTCTTC
TRBV7-2	TRBJ2-5	-	-	CASSSPPTGWETQYF	TGTGCCAGCAGCTCCCCCCCTACAGGGTGGGAGACCCAGTACTTC
TRBV5-4	TRBJ2-5	few	TRBD2	CASSFSPLARERGTQYF	TGTGCCAGCAGCTTCAGCCCTTTGGCGCGGGAGAGGGGGACCCAGTACTTC
TRBV7-2	TRBJ2-1	many	-	CASSLAGKSYNEQFF	TGTGCCAGCAGCTTAGCGGGAAAATCCTACAATGAGCAGTTCTTC
TRBV5-1	TRBJ2-3	many	TRBD2	CASSLEAGGRADTQYF	TGCGCCAGCAGCTTGGAAGCGGGAGGGCGGGCAGATACGCAGTATTTT
TRBV4-2	TRBJ2-1	-	TRBD2	CASSQDRAGVGYNEQFF	TGTGCCAGCAGCCAAGATCGGGCGGGAGTGGGGTACAATGAGCAGTTCTTC
TRBV29-1	TRBJ1-5	many	-	CSVEDGVGNQPQHF	TGCAGCGTTGAAGACGGGGTGGGCAATCAGCCCCAGCATTTT
TRBV10-3	TRBJ2-5	many	TRBD1	CAISGPPGTGQKETQYF	TGTGCCATCAGTGGGCCTCCCGGGACAGGGCAGAAAGAGACCCAGTACTTC
TRBV19	TRBJ1-1	-	-	CASTPPGAGVNTEAFF	TGTGCCAGTACCCCCCCAGGGGCAGGGGTGAACACTGAAGCTTTCTTT
TRBV19	TRBJ1-1	few	TRBD1	CATRQGLYTGAFF	TGTGCCACCAGACAGGGTCTCTACACTGGAGCTTTCTTT
TRBV7-8	TRBJ1-1	many	TRBD1	CASSFTGTGDTEAFF	TGTGCCAGCAGCTTTACCGGGACAGGGGATACTGAAGCTTTCTTT
TRBV6-5	TRBJ2-5	few	TRBD2	CASRQTTSGDQETQYF	TGTGCCAGCAGACAAACGACTAGCGGGGATCAAGAGACCCAGTACTTC
TRBV20-1	TRBJ1-3	-	-	CSARDSPGNTIYF	TGCAGTGCTAGAGACAGCCCTGGAAACACCATATATTTT
TRBV7-3	TRBJ2-2	few	TRBD1	CASSAIQGYTGELFF	TGTGCCAGCAGCGCAATACAGGGGTACACCGGGGAGCTGTTTTTT
TRBV7-2	TRBJ1-1	many	-	CASSLLSETEAFF	TGTGCCAGCAGCTTGCTTTCGGAAACTGAAGCTTTCTTT
TRBV11-2	TRBJ2-1	many	-	CASSLGRVVNEQFF	TGTGCCAGCAGCTTAGGTAGGGTAGTCAATGAGCAGTTCTTC
TRBV24-1	TRBJ1-5	many	-	CATSEGTYSNQPQHF	TGTGCCACCAGTGAAGGGACATATAGCAATCAGCCCCAGCATTTT
TRBV2	TRBJ1-5	-	TRBD1	CASTEDRVGGNQPQHF	TGTGCCAGCACTGAGGACAGGGTGGGAGGCAATCAGCCCCAGCATTTT
TRBV2	TRBJ2-5	-	TRBD2	CASRTSGQETQYF	TGTGCCAGCAGGACTAGCGGGCAAGAGACCCAGTACTTC
TRBV5-1	TRBJ2-2	many	-	CASSLVVGNTGELFF	TGCGCCAGCAGCTTGGTGGTAGGGAACACCGGGGAGCTGTTTTTT